This T cell receptor beta chain was retrieved from a study of cytomegalovirus exposure and HLA in healthy donors. This clone was detected only once. Primers for the PCR totalled 60 Vbeta and 13 Jbeta. As originally analysed: A later analysis tallied tens of millions of unique TCR beta chains, 10 million to 12 million of them shared. Libraries were prepared by immunoSEQ multiplex PCR; TCRdb keeps only in-frame clonotypes and omits some of them. V and J calls and clone size are copied from that table; D and trimming were computed from the DNA. The sample carries approximately 100,000 clones, roughly three quarters recorded once. CDR3 length: 15 residues. The germline gives CDR1 MNHNS, CDR2 SASEGT. V was trimmed by 0 bases and J by 4 bases, leaving 12 bases between them.

The gene calls are TRBV6-1 and TRBJ1-2; D not resolved. Material for sequencing was PBMCs. The source is a woman between 40 and 55 years old in good health and CMV-seropositive. In DNA, the CDR3 is TGTGCCAGCAGTGAAGCGCGGGAACCTTCCTATGGCTACACCTTC. It is translated as CASSEAREPSYGYTF.